The 16 T cell receptor beta chains below come from one sample, sequenced in a study of T cells in Graves' hyperthyroidism and ophthalmopathy. The source material, RNA transcripts, was used to amplify TCR beta CDR3 regions. Initially, a first-round RT-PCR of the TCR CDR3 employed the HTBI primer set. Via MiXCR, TCRdb re-called the multiplex PCR reads, giving one row per CDR3 protein. The table shows 500,000 to 800,000 distinct CDR3 sequences, with 45% occurring only once. The sequencing sample was made of peripheral blood or thyroid tissue (not recorded which). The receptors derive from an adult man with Graves' disease, either hyperthyroidism or ophthalmopathy (not recorded which).

Regarding this clonotype: One junction end does not reproduce the germline sequence, and a read error may be involved. The CDR3 loop is CASSLAVETQYF. DNA of the CDR3: TGTGCTAGCAGCTTAGCGGTAGAGACCCAGTACTTC. This rearrangement joins TRBV7-6 to TRBJ2-5; D might be TRBD2 (6 bases). CDR3 length: 12 residues. Germline lookup yields CDR1 SGHVS and CDR2 FNYEAQ.

The sample holds many counts of this clonotype. The V gene is TRBV10-3, the J gene TRBJ1-2, with D perhaps matching TRBD1 (5 bases). CDR1 is ENHRY, CDR2 SYGVKD, per germline. The CDR3 is 13 amino acids. Trimming cost V 3 bases and J 5 bases, with 10 bases left between them. DNA for the CDR3: TGTGCCATCAGTGATCAGGGTTCTTATGGCTACACCTTC. This gives the protein CAISDQGSYGYTF.

Of note for this clonotype: Germline and junction disagree at one end, which may indicate a read error. The J gene is TRBJ2-6, the V gene TRBV5-1; no definite D call. Germline values: CDR1 SGHRS, CDR2 YFSETQ. This CDR3 has 9 residues. The CDR3 here is CASSLLLTF. The CDR3 DNA follows: TGTGCCAGCAGCTTGCTACTGACTTTC.

The J gene is TRBJ2-5, the V gene TRBV9, with 7 positions matching TRBD2. The CDR3 loop spans 17 amino acids. V lost 2 bases and J lost 2; bases outside the gene matches: 12. From germline, CDR1 is SGDLS and CDR2 YYNGEE. The CDR3 here is CASSVGEGFGGQETQYF. The CDR3 bases are TGTGCCAGCAGCGTGGGGGAGGGGTTCGGGGGACAAGAGACCCAGTACTTC. Full variable domain (remainder filled in from reference TRBV9 and TRBJ2-5): DSGVTQTPKHLITATGQRVTLRCSPRSGDLSVYWYQQSLDQGLQFLIQYYNGEERAKGNILERFSAQQFPDLHSELNLSSLELGDSALYFCASSVGEGFGGQETQYFGPGTRLLVL.

This clonotype was found a few times. J is TRBJ1-5 and V is TRBV24-1, with a tentative D call TRBD1 (5 bases). This CDR3 spans 16 amino acids. Trimming took off 4 bases at V and 0 bases at J, with 12 bases between the two ends. Germline lookup yields CDR1 KGHDR and CDR2 SFDVKD. This CDR3 reads CATSDQDTDSNQPQHF. Here the CDR3 DNA reads TGTGCCACCAGTGACCAGGACACGGATAGCAATCAGCCCCAGCATTTT.

The chain recombines TRBV19 with TRBJ1-5; no firm D call. Between the trimmed V and J ends, which lost 0 bases and 3 bases, there was a span of 9 bases. The CDR3 consists of 15 residues. Looked up from germline, CDR1 is LNHDA and CDR2 is SQIVND (reference sequence). The CDR3 loop is CASSIEGSHNQPQHF. As DNA, the CDR3 is TGTGCCAGTAGTATAGAAGGCAGCCACAATCAGCCCCAGCATTTT. Full variable domain (rest looked up from reference TRBV19 and TRBJ1-5): DGGITQSPKYLFRKEGQNVTLSCEQNLNHDAMYWYRQDPGQGLRLIYYSQIVNDFQKGDIAEGYSVSREKKESFPLTVTSAQKNPTAFYLCASSIEGSHNQPQHFGDGTRLSIL.

The chain uses TRBV10-3 and TRBJ2-7, with TRBD2 matching over 13 bases. V was clipped by 10 bases and J by 6 bases; unmatched bases: 12. Germline values: CDR1 ENHRY, CDR2 SYGVKD. There are 15 residues in the CDR3. CDR3 nucleotide sequence: TGTGCCAGCACCAGAACCGGGACTAGCGGGACCGAGCAGTACTTC. Protein product: CASTRTGTSGTEQYF.

The chain combines TRBV7-2 with TRBJ1-6, with 9 bases lining up with TRBD1. CDR1 is SGHTA, CDR2 FQGNSA, per germline. Trimming removed 5 bases from V and 7 bases from J; junction bases left unmatched: 6. CDR3 length equals 15 residues. Here the CDR3 reads CASSTWTGENSPLHF. CDR3 DNA: TGTGCCAGCAGCACATGGACAGGGGAGAATTCACCCCTCCACTTT.

The rearrangement links TRBV20-1 to TRBJ2-7; 9 bases map to TRBD2. CDR1 and CDR2 (germline): DFQATT, SNEGSKA (reference sequence). CDR3 length: 16 residues. With V trimmed by 2 bases and J by 2 bases, 10 bases remained unmatched. The CDR3 DNA reads as TGCAGTGCTAGAACCGGGACTAGCTTACAAACCTACGAGCAGTACTTC. Amino acids: CSARTGTSLQTYEQYF.

V usage is TRBV20-1 and J usage is TRBJ1-6; D is uncertain. Germline V CDR1 and CDR2: DFQATT, SNEGSKA (reference sequence). CDR3 size: 12 residues. Trimming removed 3 bases at V and 8 bases at J, with 8 bases between. The CDR3 nucleotides read TGCAGTGCTAGTAGTGGGGATTCACCCCTCCACTTT. Translated: CSASSGDSPLHF.

This clonotype showed up just a few times. V usage is TRBV7-9 and J usage is TRBJ2-7, with D maybe TRBD2 (6 bases). The CDR3 has 14 residues. CDR1 and CDR2 (germline): SEHNR, FQNEAQ (reference sequence). V gave up 6 bases and J gave up 3 bases, with 15 bases separating them. This CDR3 is CASSYGSGDYEQYF. DNA for the CDR3: TGTGCCAGCAGTTACGGGAGCGGCGACTACGAGCAGTACTTC.

This clonotype was counted between two and nine times. This chain joins TRBV10-3 and TRBJ1-2, with D perhaps TRBD1 (6 bases). Looked up from germline, CDR1 is ENHRY and CDR2 is SYGVKD. The CDR3 is 15 residues long. V lost 0 bases and J 4 bases, leaving 12 bases between the germline ends. The CDR3 region is CAISESMGAPYGYTF. The CDR3 DNA follows: TGTGCCATCAGTGAGTCTATGGGGGCTCCCTATGGCTACACCTTC.

CDR3 nucleotide sequence: TGTGCCAGTAGTATAATCAGTTCCAGCAATCAGCCCCAGCATTTT. It codes for CASSIISSSNQPQHF. The J gene is TRBJ1-5, the V gene TRBV19; no firm D call. This CDR3 is 15 amino acids long. Germline CDR1 LNHDA, CDR2 SQIVND (reference sequence). The V gene lost 2 bases and the J gene lost 1 base, with 9 bases spanning the gap.

This chain links TRBV7-9 with TRBJ1-1; D is ambiguous. Germline values: CDR1 SEHNR, CDR2 FQNEAQ (reference sequence). V lost 6 bases and J lost 10, with 12 bases in between. The CDR3 contains 11 residues. CDR3 residues: CASSWGSAAFF. The CDR3 bases are TGTGCCAGCAGTTGGGGATCCGCAGCTTTCTTT.

About this clonotype: This may come from a read error, since a much larger clone is one base off. J is TRBJ2-5 and V is TRBV7-6; 7 bases agree with TRBD1. This CDR3 is 15 amino acids long. Germline assignment: CDR1 SGHVS and CDR2 FNYEAQ. The CDR3 reads CANSSITGDQETQYF. DNA of the CDR3: TGTGCTAACAGCTCAATCACAGGGGACCAAGAGACCCAGTACTTC.

This clonotype was seen many times. The gene calls are TRBV7-2 and TRBJ2-7, with TRBD1 matching over 8 bases. The CDR3 loop spans 15 amino acids. With 5 bases clipped from V and 4 bases from J, the junction kept 10 bases outside the gene matches. Germline V gene sequence: CDR1 SGHTA, CDR2 FQGNSA. CDR3 region: CASSIGTGNLYEQYF. As DNA, the CDR3 is TGTGCCAGCAGCATCGGGACAGGTAATTTGTACGAGCAGTACTTC.